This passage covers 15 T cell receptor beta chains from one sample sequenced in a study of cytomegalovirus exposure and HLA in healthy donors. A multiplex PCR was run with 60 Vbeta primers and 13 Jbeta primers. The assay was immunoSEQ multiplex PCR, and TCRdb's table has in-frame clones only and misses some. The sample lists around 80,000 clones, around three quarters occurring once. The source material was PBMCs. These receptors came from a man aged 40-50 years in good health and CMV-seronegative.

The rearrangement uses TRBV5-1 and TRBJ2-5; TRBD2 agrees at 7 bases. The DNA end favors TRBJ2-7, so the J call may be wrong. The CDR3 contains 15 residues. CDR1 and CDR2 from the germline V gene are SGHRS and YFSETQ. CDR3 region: CASSLSSGLSYEQYF. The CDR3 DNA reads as TGCGCCAGCAGCTTATCGTCGGGACTATCGTACGAGCAGTACTTC.

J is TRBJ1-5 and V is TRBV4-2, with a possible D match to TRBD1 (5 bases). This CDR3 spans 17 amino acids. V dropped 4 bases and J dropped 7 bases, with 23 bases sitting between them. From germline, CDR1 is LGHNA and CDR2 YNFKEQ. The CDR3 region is CASSLGRGEGPTQPQHF. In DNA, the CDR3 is TGTGCCAGCAGCCTCGGGAGAGGGGAGGGCCCGACCCAGCCCCAGCATTTT.

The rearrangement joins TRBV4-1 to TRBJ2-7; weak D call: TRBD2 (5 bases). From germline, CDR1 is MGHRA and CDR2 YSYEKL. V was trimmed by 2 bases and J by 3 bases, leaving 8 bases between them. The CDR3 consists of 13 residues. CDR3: CASSQKEVYEQYF. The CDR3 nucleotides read TGCGCCAGCAGCCAAAAGGAGGTCTACGAGCAGTACTTC.

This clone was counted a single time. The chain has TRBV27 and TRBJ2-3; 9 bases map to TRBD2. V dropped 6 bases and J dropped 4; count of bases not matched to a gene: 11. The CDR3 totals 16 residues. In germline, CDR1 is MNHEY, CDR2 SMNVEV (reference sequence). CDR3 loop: CASRRYSGSISDTQYF. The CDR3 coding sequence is TGTGCCAGCAGAAGGTATAGCGGGAGCATTTCAGATACGCAGTATTTT.

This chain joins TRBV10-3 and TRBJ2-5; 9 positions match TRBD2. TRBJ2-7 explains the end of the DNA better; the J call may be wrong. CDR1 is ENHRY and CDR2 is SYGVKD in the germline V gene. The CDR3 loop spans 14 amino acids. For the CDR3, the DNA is TGTGCCACCGGGCCGGCTAGCGGGATGTACGAGCAGTACTTC. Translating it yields CATGPASGMYEQYF.

CDR3 region: CASSDRAGVCNEQYF. The CDR3, as DNA: TGTGCCAGCAGTGATCGTGCGGGGGTCTGTAACGAGCAGTACTTC. The rearrangement uses TRBV6-1 and TRBJ2-7; 7 nucleotides line up with TRBD2. V lost 3 bases to trimming and J lost 5 bases; unmatched junction nucleotides: 10. The CDR3 consists of 15 residues. The germline CDR1 and CDR2 sequences are MNHNS and SASEGT.

Written as DNA, the CDR3 is TGTGCCAGCAGTCTCTTGACAGGGGGCGAGGAAAAACTGTTTTTT. Its protein product is CASSLLTGGEEKLFF. The chain joins TRBV6-5 to TRBJ1-4; 10 bases align to TRBD1. CDR1 is MNHEY, CDR2 SVGAGI, per germline. This CDR3 contains 15 residues. The V segment lost 5 bases and the J segment 8 bases; nucleotides outside the gene matches: 8.

The CDR3 here is CASSSQGRAKKGELFF. The CDR3 nucleotides are TGTGCCAGCAGTTCCCAAGGGCGGGCCAAGAAGGGGGAGCTGTTTTTT. The rearrangement joins TRBV28 to TRBJ2-2; D is possibly TRBD2 (5 bases). There are 16 residues in the CDR3. The V end lost 4 bases, the J end lost 8 bases, and 20 bases lay between the germline ends. Germline V gene lookup returns CDR1 MDHEN and CDR2 SYDVKM.

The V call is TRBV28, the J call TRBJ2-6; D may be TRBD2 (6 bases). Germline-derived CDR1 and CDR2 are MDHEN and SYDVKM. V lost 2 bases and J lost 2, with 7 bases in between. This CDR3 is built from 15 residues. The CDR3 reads CASSLGGAGANVLTF. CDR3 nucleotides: TGTGCCAGCAGTTTAGGAGGGGCTGGGGCCAACGTCCTGACTTTC. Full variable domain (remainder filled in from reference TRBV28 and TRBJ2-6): DVKVTQSSRYLVKRTGEKVFLECVQDMDHENMFWYRQDPGLGLRLIYFSYDVKMKEKGDIPEGYSVSREKKERFSLILESASTNQTSMYLCASSLGGAGANVLTFGAGSRLTVL.

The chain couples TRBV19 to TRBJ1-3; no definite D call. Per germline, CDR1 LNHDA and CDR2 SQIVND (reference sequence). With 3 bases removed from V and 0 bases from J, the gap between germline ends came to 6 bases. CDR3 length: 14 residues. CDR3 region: CASSIQDSGNTIYF. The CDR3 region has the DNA TGTGCCAGTAGTATCCAGGACTCTGGAAACACCATATATTTT.

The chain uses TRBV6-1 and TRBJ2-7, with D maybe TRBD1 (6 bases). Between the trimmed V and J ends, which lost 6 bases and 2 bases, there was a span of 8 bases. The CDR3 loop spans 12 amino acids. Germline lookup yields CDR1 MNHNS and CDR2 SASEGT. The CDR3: CASSGTTYEQYF. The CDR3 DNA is TGTGCCAGCAGCGGGACAACCTACGAGCAGTACTTC.

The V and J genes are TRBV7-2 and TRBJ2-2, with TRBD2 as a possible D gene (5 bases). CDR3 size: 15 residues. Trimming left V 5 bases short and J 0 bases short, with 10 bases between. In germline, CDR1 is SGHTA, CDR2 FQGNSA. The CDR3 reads CASSPQEANTGELFF. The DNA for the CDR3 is TGTGCCAGCAGCCCCCAGGAGGCGAACACCGGGGAGCTGTTTTTT.

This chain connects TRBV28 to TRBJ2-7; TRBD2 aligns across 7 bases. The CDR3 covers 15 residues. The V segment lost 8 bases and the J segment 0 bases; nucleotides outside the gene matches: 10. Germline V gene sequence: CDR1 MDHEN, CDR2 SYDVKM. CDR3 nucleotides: TGTGCCAGCCTGTTAGCGGGTGTGAGCTCCTACGAGCAGTACTTC. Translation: CASLLAGVSSYEQYF.

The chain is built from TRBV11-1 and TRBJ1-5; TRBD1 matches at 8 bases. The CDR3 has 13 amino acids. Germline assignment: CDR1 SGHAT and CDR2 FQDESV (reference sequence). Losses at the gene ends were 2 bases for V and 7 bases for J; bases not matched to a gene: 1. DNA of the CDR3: TGTGCCAGCAGCTTAACAGGGGGGCAGCCCCAGCATTTT. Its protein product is CASSLTGGQPQHF.

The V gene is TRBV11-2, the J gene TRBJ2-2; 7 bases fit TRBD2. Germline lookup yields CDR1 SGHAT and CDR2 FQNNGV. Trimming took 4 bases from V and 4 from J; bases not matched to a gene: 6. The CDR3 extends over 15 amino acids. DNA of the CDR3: TGTGCCAGCAGCTACACCCAGCGGGGCACCGGGGAGCTGTTTTTT. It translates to CASSYTQRGTGELFF.